The clone carrying this TCR beta chain occurred a few times. Its antigen is as yet unknown. The CDR3 totals 13 residues. Looked up from germline, CDR1 is KGHSH and CDR2 is LQKENI. V trimming: 4 bases; J trimming: 3 bases; junction bases outside the gene matches: 2. The sample belongs to a study of neurological immune-mediated disorders. Overall study results and limits: Multiple sclerosis, the disease with the least TCR clonal expansion, fell below healthy controls, whereas HTLV-1-associated myelopathy showed the most.

From 15-18 subjects, each sequencing run yielded over 180 million TCR-beta sequences. TCRdb reprocessed the 5' RACE reads via MiXCR and lists one record per CDR3 protein. The data show 70,000 or so distinct CDR3 sequences, 4% to 6% seen once. This sequence joins TRBV18 and TRBJ2-7, with 8 bases that match TRBD1. This sequence was found in a woman aged 25-40 years with multiple sclerosis. Material: PBMCs. CDR3 protein: CASSLDRGYEQYF. CDR3 in DNA: TGTGCCAGCTCACTTGACAGGGGCTACGAGCAGTACTTC.